This paragraph reports one T cell receptor beta chain. The sample is drawn from a study of PD-L1 blockade in urothelial cancer. Overall study context: Blood gave a median 141,255 T cells.

Germline V CDR1 and CDR2: GTSNPN, SVGIG (reference sequence). V was shortened by 8 bases and J by 2 bases, with 28 bases between the two germline ends. The CDR3 runs to 17 residues. Sequenced by immunoSEQ multiplex PCR; TCRdb stores in-frame clones only, minus some. The sample lists roughly 74,000 clones; approximately 86% were seen once. Sequencing used PBMCs, obtained around atezolizumab (anti-PD-L1) treatment. The rearrangement joins TRBV30 to TRBJ2-7; the D gene is possibly TRBD2 (5 bases). The origin of this receptor is a woman in her seventies with urothelial cancer. CDR3 region: CALTSPGITRTTYEQYF. DNA of the CDR3: TGTGCCCTGACATCCCCCGGGATTACCAGAACCACCTACGAGCAGTACTTC.